This record looks at one T cell receptor beta chain sequence and its context. Which antigen it targets is not known. Per-base quality was not reported, and no clone a single base away is much larger than it. TCRbeta CDR3 regions were amplified from genomic DNA by means of the immunoSEQ Assay, a bias-controlled multiplex PCR. For the original study's pipeline: The number of nucleated cells in each sample was estimated by amplification of reference gene primers within the assay. To quantify the absolute abundance of each unique TCRbeta CDR3 rearrangement, sequence reads were collapsed and filtered. For each sample, productive Simpson clonality was calculated by taking the square root of Simpson's diversity index across productive rearrangements. TCRdb limited this immuneACCESS table to in-frame rearrangements with V and J called. A share of clones is missing; checked studies link under half to unresolved V genes, and the rest is unexplained. The DNA gave D and trimming, while V, J and clone size come from that table. This sample is represented by around 30,000 clones; approximately 91% of them were singletons. In total, the top ten clones hold approximately 4% of the sample.

Its CDR3 holds 16 amino acids, cysteine through phenylalanine. Solely the CDR3 DNA is kept, with 48 bases framed from the first base. CDR1 SEHNR and CDR2 FQNEAQ are derived from the germline V gene (reference sequence). The V end gives up 5 bases and the J end 5 bases, leaving 11 bases in the junction not matched to a gene. Whole blood was collected in K2EDTA tubes by collaborating institutions according to the institutions' own protocols. For TCRbeta analysis, collaborator samples were shipped as frozen whole blood, as isolated PBMCs, or as DNA extracted from either sample type. The sample belongs to a study of blood T cell repertoires in COVID-19 (dated by TCRdb to 2018 to 2021). In the study overall: Samples covering the acute and convalescent phases of COVID-19 were provided by collaborators in the United States, Italy and Spain. The material from the prospective study consisted of cDNA or gDNA derived from T cells, B-cell-depleted T cells, or PBMCs. Deeply sampled blood TCRbeta repertoires from subjects exposed to, actively infected with, or recovered from COVID-19 were included in the dataset. The repertoires were released in a freely available public database meant as a resource for research on the immune response to SARS-CoV-2. Samples were obtained from the ongoing ImmuneRACE study (first 160 participants) and from 1,200 or so subjects provided by 6 global collaborators. Sample metadata almost always included a de-identified subject ID, COVID-19 status, age in years and sex. Where HLA class I and class II types were available, the types were taken from metadata supplied by the sample provider, not from assay-based typing. General findings and caveats noted by the study authors: Clinical and demographic metadata were provided uncurated, with the amount varying by source and participant.

Sequencing was performed on peripheral blood. The TCR sequence derives from a man in his 60s with acute or convalescent COVID-19. This sequence uses TRBV7-9 and TRBJ2-2; 7 bases in the junction line up with TRBD2. In nucleotide form, the sequence is TGTGCCAGCAGCCGTCTTGGGCGGGAGAAGACCGGGGAGCTGTTTTTT. This gives the protein CASSRLGREKTGELFF.